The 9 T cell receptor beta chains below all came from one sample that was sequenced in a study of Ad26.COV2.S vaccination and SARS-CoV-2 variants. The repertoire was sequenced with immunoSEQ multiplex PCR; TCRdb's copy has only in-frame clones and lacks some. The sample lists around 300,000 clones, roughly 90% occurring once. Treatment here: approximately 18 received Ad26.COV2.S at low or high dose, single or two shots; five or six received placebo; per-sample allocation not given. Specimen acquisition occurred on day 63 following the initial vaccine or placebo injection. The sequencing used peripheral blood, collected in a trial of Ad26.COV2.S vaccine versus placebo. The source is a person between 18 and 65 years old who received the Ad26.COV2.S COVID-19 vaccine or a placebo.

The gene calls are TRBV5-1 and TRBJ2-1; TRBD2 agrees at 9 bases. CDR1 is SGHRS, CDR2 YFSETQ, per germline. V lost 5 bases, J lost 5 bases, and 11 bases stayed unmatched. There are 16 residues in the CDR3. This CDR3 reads CASSSLAGVGNNEQFF. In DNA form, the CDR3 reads TGCGCCAGCAGTTCTTTAGCGGGAGTCGGGAACAATGAGCAGTTCTTC. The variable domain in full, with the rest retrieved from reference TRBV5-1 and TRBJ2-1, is KAGVTQTPRYLIKTRGQQVTLSCSPISGHRSVSWYQQTPGQGLQFLFEYFSETQRNKGNFPGRFSGRQFSNSRSEMNVSTLELGDSALYLCASSSLAGVGNNEQFFGPGTRLTVL.

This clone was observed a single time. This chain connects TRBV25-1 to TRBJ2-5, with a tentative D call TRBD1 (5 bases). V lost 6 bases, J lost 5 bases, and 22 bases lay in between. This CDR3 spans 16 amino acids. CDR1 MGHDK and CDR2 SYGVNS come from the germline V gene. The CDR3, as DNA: TGTGCCAGCAGCAACGGTCTGCAGGGTCCAGGGGAGACCCAGTACTTC. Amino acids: CASSNGLQGPGETQYF.

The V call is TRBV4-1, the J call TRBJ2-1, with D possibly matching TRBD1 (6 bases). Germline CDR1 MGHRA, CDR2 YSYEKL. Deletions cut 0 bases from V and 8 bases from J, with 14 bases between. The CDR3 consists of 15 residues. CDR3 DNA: TGCGCCAGCAGCCAAGACAGGGGCCAGGAGCATGAGCAGTTCTTC. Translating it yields CASSQDRGQEHEQFF.

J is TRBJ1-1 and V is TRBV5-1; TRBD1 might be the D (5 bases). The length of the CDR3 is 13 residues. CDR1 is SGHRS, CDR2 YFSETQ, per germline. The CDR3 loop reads CASAGSSNTEAFF. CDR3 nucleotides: TGCGCTTCTGCAGGGAGCTCGAACACTGAAGCTTTCTTT.

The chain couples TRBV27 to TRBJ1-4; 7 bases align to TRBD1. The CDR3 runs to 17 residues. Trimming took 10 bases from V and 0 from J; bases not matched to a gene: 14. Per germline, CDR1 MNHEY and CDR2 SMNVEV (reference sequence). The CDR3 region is CAIEGAFSGATNEKLFF. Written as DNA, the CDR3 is TGTGCCATCGAGGGGGCTTTCTCGGGCGCAACTAATGAAAAACTGTTTTTT.

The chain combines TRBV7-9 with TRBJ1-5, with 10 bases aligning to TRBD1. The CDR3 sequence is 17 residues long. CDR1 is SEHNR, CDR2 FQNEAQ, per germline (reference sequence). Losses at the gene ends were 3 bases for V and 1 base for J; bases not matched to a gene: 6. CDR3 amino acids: CASSLGGTGASNQPQHF. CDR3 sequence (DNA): TGTGCCAGCAGCTTGGGGGGGACAGGGGCCAGCAATCAGCCCCAGCATTTT.

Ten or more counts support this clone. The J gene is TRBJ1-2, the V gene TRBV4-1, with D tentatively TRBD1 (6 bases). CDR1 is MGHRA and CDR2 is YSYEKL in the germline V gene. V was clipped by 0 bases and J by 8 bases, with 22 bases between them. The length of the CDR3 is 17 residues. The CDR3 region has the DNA TGCGCCAGCAGCCAAGACCTAAACTGGGGGGCAGGTTACGGCTACACCTTC. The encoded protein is CASSQDLNWGAGYGYTF.

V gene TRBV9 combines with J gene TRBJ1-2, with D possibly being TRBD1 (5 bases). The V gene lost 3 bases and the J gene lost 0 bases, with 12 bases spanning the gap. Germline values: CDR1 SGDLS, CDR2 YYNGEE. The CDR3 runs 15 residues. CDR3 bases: TGTGCCAGCAGCGATGGGGACCCAGCTAACTATGGCTACACCTTC. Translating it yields CASSDGDPANYGYTF. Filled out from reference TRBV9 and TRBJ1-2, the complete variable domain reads DSGVTQTPKHLITATGQRVTLRCSPRSGDLSVYWYQQSLDQGLQFLIQYYNGEERAKGNILERFSAQQFPDLHSELNLSSLELGDSALYFCASSDGDPANYGYTFGSGTRLTVV.

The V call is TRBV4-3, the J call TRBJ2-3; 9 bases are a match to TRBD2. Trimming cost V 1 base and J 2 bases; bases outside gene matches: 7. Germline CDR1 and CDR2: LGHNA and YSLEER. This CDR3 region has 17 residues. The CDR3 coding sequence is TGCGCCAGCAGCCAAGCCCTGACTAGCGGTACCACAGATACGCAGTATTTT. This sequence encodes CASSQALTSGTTDTQYF.